These T cell receptor beta chains were read from a single sample in a study of blood T cell repertoires in COVID-19. Data came from immunoSEQ multiplex PCR; TCRdb stores just in-frame clones and leaves some out. This sample carries roughly 95,000 clones, around 82% of them seen once, and the ten largest clones take 6.5% to 8.5%. Source material: peripheral blood. Receptors originate from a man over 45 with active or convalescent COVID-19. Each CDR3 is given without its conserved first and last residue. The size field is filled for only some rows; it gives once, few, many or a size class.

clone_size j_call v_call cdr3_aa
- TRBJ1-4 TRBV11-2 ASSLGGFGEKLF
- TRBJ1-5 TRBV27 ASTLSNQPQH
- TRBJ1-2 TRBV15 ATSTGDYYGYT
- TRBJ1-2 TRBV27 ASSLDRGLGYT
- TRBJ2-3 TRBV6-1 ASSERGRGSFRSTDTQY
- TRBJ2-5 TRBV5-1 ASSLASQETQY
- TRBJ2-5 TRBV3-1/TRBV3-2 ASTSRGSGGGSLGETQY
medium-sized TRBJ2-7 TRBV9 ASSRSGLAGGSYEQY
- TRBJ1-5 TRBV27 ASSLRRWDQPQH
- TRBJ1-2 TRBV6-5 ASSPTGNYGYT
- TRBJ1-2 TRBV7-9 ASSIGRGYGYT
- TRBJ1-6 TRBV5-6 ASSLGGLPSPLH
- TRBJ2-5 TRBV12-3/TRBV12-4 ASSLQYRETQY
- TRBJ2-1 TRBV9 ASSEEVAGGDNEQF
- TRBJ1-2 TRBV30 AWSTPVGEYT
- TRBJ1-5 TRBV19 ASNVGNTGNQPQH
- TRBJ1-5 TRBV19 ASTPVGGDQPQH
- TRBJ1-3 TRBV6-6 ASREQSSGNTIY
- TRBJ1-2 TRBV28 ASSLGQIKNYGYT
- TRBJ2-3 TRBV5-4 ASRTDRADTQY
- TRBJ2-3 TRBV20-1 SASRASASTDTQY
- TRBJ1-4 TRBV6-5 ASSYERGLEKLF
- TRBJ2-1 TRBV5-1 ASSLGQGFNEQF
once TRBJ2-5 TRBV29-1 SVVGGHQETQY
- TRBJ2-2 TRBV9 ASSVGSGGITGELF
few TRBJ1-1 TRBV15 ATSREKGAYEAF
- TRBJ1-4 TRBV28 ASSATGRVNEKLF
once TRBJ1-2 TRBV7-2 ASSLSRTGRGYGYT
- TRBJ2-1 TRBV7-9 ASSLGTRWF
- TRBJ2-1 TRBV6-5 ASRPVLAGGEQF
few TRBJ2-7 TRBV6-5 ASSFSGGEYEQY
once TRBJ2-3 TRBV5-1 ASSVGQALSTDTQY
- TRBJ2-1 TRBV28 ASSLGGAQLNEQF
- TRBJ1-1 TRBV5-1 ASSLEQGGPNTEAF
- TRBJ2-5 TRBV10-2 ASSEIQGVGETQY
- TRBJ1-2 TRBV6-2/TRBV6-3 ASSDRDSYGYT
once TRBJ1-4 TRBV2 ASKSQGAANEKLF
- TRBJ2-6 TRBV5-1 ASSFTGNSGANVLT
- TRBJ2-1 TRBV4-3 ASSQEAGFSYNEQF
- TRBJ2-3 TRBV4-3 ASSRRGGRGRKSSTDTQY
- TRBJ1-6 TRBV5-1 ASSQYSSPPGSYNSPLH
- TRBJ2-1 TRBV29-1 STRGGKIEQF
- TRBJ2-1 TRBV5-1 ASSLTGVLSPYNEQF
few TRBJ1-3 TRBV6-2/TRBV6-3 ASSSGLSGNTIY
- TRBJ1-1 TRBV7-6 ASSLQSRTALSEAF
few TRBJ1-1 TRBV5-1 ASSEGQGVGFGTEAF
- TRBJ2-7 TRBV5-1 ASSLRDRAEQY
- TRBJ1-1 TRBV6-4 ASSPHGDLGFGAF
- TRBJ2-5 TRBV30 AWSERTEYQETQY
- TRBJ2-7 TRBV6-5 ASSYSGSRYEQY
few TRBJ1-2 TRBV6-5 ASKIGSYGYT
- TRBJ1-1 TRBV10-2 ASRNGTGVMNTEAF
- TRBJ1-2 TRBV25-1 ASRGQGYT